The rows below give T cell receptor beta chains drawn from one sample of a study of blood T cell repertoires in COVID-19. Profiled with immunoSEQ multiplex PCR; TCRdb holds only in-frame clones, not every one. The table lists fewer than 110,000 clones, about 90% of them singletons. Sequenced material: peripheral blood. Receptors were obtained from a human donor in a cohort sampled during active COVID-19. Each CDR3 is given with its conserved first and last residue. The D gene is left open where the match is weak. Not every row has a clone size; where given, it reads once, few, many or a size class.

>TRBV11-1|.|TRBJ2-3|TRBD1
CASSLAPQGVITDTQYF
TGTGCCAGCAGCTTAGCCCCCCAGGGGGTCATCACAGATACGCAGTATTTT
>TRBV7-3|.|TRBJ1-1|.
CASSYNLNTEAFF
TGTGCCAGCAGTTACAATCTGAACACTGAAGCTTTCTTT
>TRBV5-8|.|TRBJ1-4|TRBD1
CASSLHRDRAATNEKLFF
TGTGCCAGCAGCCTCCACCGGGACAGGGCTGCAACTAATGAAAAACTGTTTTTT
>TRBV3-1/TRBV3-2|.|TRBJ1-2|TRBD1
CASSLGTGVYYGYTF
TGTGCCAGCAGCCTGGGGACAGGGGTCTACTATGGCTACACCTTC
>TRBV5-6|.|TRBJ1-6|TRBD1
CASSWTGKGSPLHF
TGTGCCAGCAGCTGGACAGGGAAGGGTTCACCCCTCCACTTT
>TRBV5-6|.|TRBJ2-5|.
CASSPLGGVGQETQYF
TGTGCCAGCAGCCCCCTGGGGGGAGTTGGGCAAGAGACCCAGTACTTC
>TRBV14|.|TRBJ2-5|TRBD2
CASSQWGSGKKETQYF
TGTGCCAGCAGCCAATGGGGCAGCGGGAAGAAAGAGACCCAGTACTTC
>TRBV3-1/TRBV3-2|.|TRBJ2-7|TRBD2
CASSQGLAGVLEQYF
TGTGCCAGCAGCCAAGGGCTAGCGGGAGTTTTAGAGCAGTACTTC
>TRBV24-1|.|TRBJ2-1|.
CATSDFAGNEQFF
TGTGCCACCAGTGATTTTGCAGGGAATGAGCAGTTCTTC
>TRBV4-2|.|TRBJ1-1|TRBD1
CASSQGDSGDTEAFF
TGTGCCAGCAGCCAGGGGGACAGTGGGGACACTGAAGCTTTCTTT
>TRBV6-5|.|TRBJ2-7|.
CASSSGGGRPFYEQYF
TGTGCCAGCAGTTCCGGCGGTGGGAGGCCGTTCTACGAGCAGTACTTC
>TRBV7-2|.|TRBJ2-5|.
CASSLRPSRVGGETQYF
TGTGCCAGCAGCTTAAGGCCCTCCCGGGTCGGTGGAGAGACCCAGTACTTC
>TRBV6-5|.|TRBJ2-7|TRBD1
CASRSRDRGYEQYF
TGTGCCAGCAGGTCTCGGGACAGGGGCTACGAGCAGTACTTC
>TRBV9|.|TRBJ1-2|TRBD1
CASSVVPGWTGGFSYGYTF
TGTGCCAGCAGCGTAGTGCCGGGATGGACAGGGGGTTTCAGCTATGGCTACACCTTC
>TRBV15|once|TRBJ1-4|.
CATSSFRDEKLFF
TGTGCCACCAGCAGTTTCAGGGATGAAAAACTGTTTTTT
>TRBV28|.|TRBJ1-4|.
CASSYREGELFF
TGCGCCAGCAGTTACAGAGAAGGGGAACTGTTTTTT
>TRBV28|.|TRBJ1-1|.
CASRIPGVPEAFF
TGTGCCAGCAGAATCCCAGGGGTCCCTGAAGCTTTCTTT
>TRBV2|.|TRBJ2-1|.
CASSRGSNEQFF
TGTGCCAGCAGTAGGGGGTCCAATGAGCAGTTCTTC
>TRBV7-8|.|TRBJ2-2|.
CASSLLGGENTGELFF
TGTGCCAGCAGCTTACTGGGAGGTGAAAACACCGGGGAGCTGTTTTTT
>TRBV7-3|once|TRBJ2-3|TRBD1
CASSLNPTGGMTDTQYF
TGTGCCAGCAGCTTAAACCCGACAGGGGGCATGACAGATACGCAGTATTTT
>TRBV7-8|.|TRBJ2-1|.
CASSPPNNEQFF
TGTGCCAGCAGCCCCCCTAACAATGAGCAGTTCTTC
>TRBV7-3|.|TRBJ2-1|TRBD2
CASSLTGGSSYNEQFF
TGTGCCAGCAGCTTAACCGGGGGGAGCTCCTACAATGAGCAGTTCTTC
>TRBV7-2|.|TRBJ2-5|TRBD2
CASSLGGLADQETQYF
TGTGCCAGCAGCTTAGGGGGACTAGCGGACCAAGAGACCCAGTACTTC
>TRBV9|.|TRBJ2-5|TRBD1
CASSVGTGVETQYF
TGTGCCAGCAGCGTAGGGACAGGGGTCGAGACCCAGTACTTC
>TRBV15|once|TRBJ1-1|.
CATSREIGRNTEAFF
TGTGCCACCAGCAGAGAAATCGGGAGGAACACTGAAGCTTTCTTT
>TRBV7-9|.|TRBJ2-6|TRBD1
CASRTPGQGVSGANVLTF
TGTGCCAGCAGAACGCCCGGACAGGGGGTCTCTGGGGCCAACGTCCTGACTTTC
>TRBV6-5|.|TRBJ2-7|.
CATTPVAEIPYEQYF
TGTGCCACCACCCCAGTGGCAGAAATCCCCTACGAGCAGTACTTC
>TRBV5-1|.|TRBJ2-2|.
CASSDPFTAGNVVGELFF
TGCGCCAGCAGCGATCCATTTACGGCGGGAAACGTTGTAGGGGAGCTGTTTTTT